This T cell receptor beta chain originates from a study of early T cells in non-severe SARS-CoV-2 infection. At the level of the study: Alpha and beta chains were unpaired, from unsorted whole-blood bulk RNA.

This clonotype was counted many times. This CDR3 region has 15 residues. Germline V gene lookup returns CDR1 DFQATT and CDR2 SNEGSKA (reference sequence). Trimming pared 3 bases from V and 0 bases from J, leaving 15 bases between. The library protocol tagged individual cDNA molecules with unique molecular identifiers. One entry per CDR3 protein results from TCRdb running MiXCR on the 5' RACE reads. The sample lists some 87,000 distinct CDR3 sequences; approximately 14% were seen once. Sequenced material: whole blood. The receptor was isolated from an adult who was a healthcare worker with PCR-confirmed SARS-CoV-2 infection or an uninfected control (not recorded which). This chain joins TRBV20-1 and TRBJ2-7; tentative D call: TRBD2 (6 bases). CDR3 protein: CSASVAGLSSYEQYF. In DNA, the CDR3 is TGCAGTGCTAGTGTGGCGGGACTCAGCTCCTACGAGCAGTACTTC.